This T cell receptor (beta chain) was identified in a study of T cell responses to AZD1222 COVID-19 vaccine. About the research overall: Pooled together were second doses at about 4 or about 12 weeks.

Trimming cost V 3 bases and J 9 bases, with 15 bases left between them. The CDR3 has 14 residues. Germline V gives CDR1 MGHRA, CDR2 YSYEKL. This table comes from immunoSEQ multiplex PCR, and its TCRdb copy is limited to in-frame clones, with some not included. This table has around 130,000 clones, 93% appearing once. This chain connects TRBV4-1 to TRBJ1-5, with D unresolved. This TCR was recovered from an adult in good health. The sample in question was peripheral blood, obtained on day 0 of AZD1222 vaccination. CDR3 region: CASSQEDPIRPQHF. CDR3 DNA: TGCGCCAGCAGCCAGGAGGATCCGATTCGGCCCCAGCATTTT.